Listed below are T cell receptor beta chains from one sample, sequenced in a study of blood T cell repertoires in COVID-19. Libraries were prepared by immunoSEQ multiplex PCR; TCRdb keeps only in-frame clonotypes and omits some of them. The sample consists of about 56,000 clones, roughly 87% of them appearing once. The sequenced sample was peripheral blood. The receptors derive from a woman in her fifties or sixties with COVID-19, enrolled during active disease. Both conserved end residues are part of each CDR3. The order of the fields is J gene, D gene, clone size, V gene, CDR3 DNA, CDR3 protein. D genes are given only for firm matches. Some rows have no size entry. The others give once, few or many, or a class for an expanded clone.

TRBJ1-1 | TRBD1 | . | TRBV3-1/TRBV3-2 | TGTGCCAGCAGCCAGGGCACAGGGGTTTGGACTGAAGCTTTCTTT | CASSQGTGVWTEAFF
TRBJ1-4 | . | . | TRBV12-3/TRBV12-4 | TGTGCCAGCAGTTTTAGCGAAAAACTGTTTTTT | CASSFSEKLFF
TRBJ2-1 | . | many | TRBV15 | TGTGCCACCAGCAGAGTATACAACACTGAGCAGTTCTTC | CATSRVYNTEQFF
TRBJ1-3 | . | . | TRBV11-3 | TGTGCCAGCAGCCCCCATGGAACTACTGGAAACACCATATATTTT | CASSPHGTTGNTIYF
TRBJ1-2 | . | . | TRBV10-3 | TGTGCCATCAGTGACGGGATTTTTGATGGCTACACCTTC | CAISDGIFDGYTF
TRBJ2-5 | TRBD1 | . | TRBV24-1 | TGTGCCACCAGTGACACAGGGGTACAAGAGACCCAGTACTTC | CATSDTGVQETQYF
TRBJ2-7 | TRBD2 | . | TRBV5-1 | TGCGCCAGCGCCCCGGTGGGAGGGCCATACGAGCAGTACTTC | CASAPVGGPYEQYF
TRBJ1-2 | . | . | TRBV3-1/TRBV3-2 | TGTGCCAGCAGCAACACTGGACAGAATTATGGCTACACCTTC | CASSNTGQNYGYTF
TRBJ1-6 | . | once | TRBV6-5 | TGTGCCAGCAGCCGGGCGGGGCTCGGTAATTCACCCCTCCACTTT | CASSRAGLGNSPLHF
TRBJ2-7 | TRBD2 | . | TRBV20-1 | TGCAGTGCTAGTATAGCGGGGGCCTCCTACGAGCAGTACTTC | CSASIAGASYEQYF
TRBJ2-1 | . | . | TRBV9 | TGTGCCAGCAGCCCCGAGGGGGACGCCAATGAGCAGTTCTTC | CASSPEGDANEQFF
TRBJ2-2 | TRBD2 | few | TRBV10-1 | TGCGCCAGCAGTATGGTAGCGGGACCCGGGGAGCTGTTTTTT | CASSMVAGPGELFF
TRBJ2-7 | TRBD1 | . | TRBV7-9 | TGTGCCAGCAGCTTCCCCCAGGGGGCGGGTCTCGAGCAGTACTTC | CASSFPQGAGLEQYF
TRBJ2-7 | . | . | TRBV19 | TGTGCCAGTAGTAGCGGCTACGAGCAGTACTTC | CASSSGYEQYF
TRBJ1-3 | . | . | TRBV7-2 | TGTGCCAGCAGCTTAGATACCGGGGCTGGAAACACCATATATTTT | CASSLDTGAGNTIYF
TRBJ2-1 | TRBD2 | . | TRBV2 | TGTGCCAGCCCGGGGGGAAACAATGAGCAGTTCTTC | CASPGGNNEQFF
TRBJ1-3 | . | . | TRBV7-2 | TGTGCCAGCAGCTCCCGGGGAGGTTCCCTCTCTGGAAACACCATATATTTT | CASSSRGGSLSGNTIYF
TRBJ2-1 | TRBD1 | . | TRBV12-3/TRBV12-4 | TGTGCCAGCAGTTTGGGACAGTACAATGAGCAGTTCTTC | CASSLGQYNEQFF
TRBJ2-7 | TRBD1 | . | TRBV30 | TGTGCCTGGGACCGAGGAGGACAGGACTACGAGCAGTACTTC | CAWDRGGQDYEQYF
TRBJ1-5 | . | . | TRBV7-8 | TGTGCCAGCAGCTTAGCAAGGACAGTAAGCAATCAGCCCCAGCATTTT | CASSLARTVSNQPQHF
TRBJ1-3 | . | . | TRBV12-3/TRBV12-4 | TGTGCCAGCAGTTTTCCCGGTGGAAACACCATATATTTT | CASSFPGGNTIYF
TRBJ2-3 | TRBD2 | . | TRBV3-1/TRBV3-2 | TGTGCCAGCAGCCAGGGACTAGCGGGGGTCTGGGTTACGCAGTATTTT | CASSQGLAGVWVTQYF
TRBJ2-3 | TRBD2 | . | TRBV2 | TGTGCCAGCAGCTCCTGGACTAGCGGAAGCACAGATACGCAGTATTTT | CASSSWTSGSTDTQYF
TRBJ2-1 | . | . | TRBV29-1 | TGCAGCGTTGACACTATCCGAGGCAATGAGCAGTTCTTC | CSVDTIRGNEQFF
TRBJ1-1 | . | . | TRBV7-8 | TGTGCCAGCAGCTTAGGGCCCATGAACACTGAAGCTTTCTTT | CASSLGPMNTEAFF
TRBJ2-3 | . | . | TRBV18 | TGTGCCAGCTCAAGCGGGAGCACAGATACGCAGTATTTT | CASSSGSTDTQYF
TRBJ2-7 | TRBD2 | . | TRBV6-5 | TGTGCCAGCAGTTACTCGCTAGCGGGGACCTACGAGCAGTACTTC | CASSYSLAGTYEQYF
TRBJ2-1 | TRBD2 | . | TRBV19 | TGTGCCACCTCGGGAGGAGCGTCACCCCAAAATGAGCAGTTCTTC | CATSGGASPQNEQFF
TRBJ1-1 | . | . | TRBV6-6 | TGTGCCAGCAGCTTACTCCTCAGGGACACTGAAGCTTTCTTT | CASSLLLRDTEAFF
TRBJ1-5 | . | . | TRBV19 | TGTGCCAGTGGGCCTCTTAGCAATCAGCCCCAGCATTTT | CASGPLSNQPQHF
TRBJ1-1 | . | . | TRBV30 | TGTGCCTGGACTCTGAACACTGAAGCTTTCTTT | CAWTLNTEAFF
TRBJ1-4 | . | . | TRBV7-8 | TGTGCCAGCAGCTTCGGGGGGGCAAATGAAAAACTGTTTTTT | CASSFGGANEKLFF
TRBJ1-2 | . | . | TRBV7-2 | TGTGCCAGCAGCCCCGCGCGATTTCAGGCCTATGGCTACACCTTC | CASSPARFQAYGYTF
TRBJ2-1 | . | . | TRBV9 | TGTGCCAGCAGCGCCGACGGACTCCGTCCCTACAATGAGCAGTTCTTC | CASSADGLRPYNEQFF
TRBJ1-1 | TRBD1 | . | TRBV10-2 | TGCGCCAGCAACCCAACAGGGGGCTTTGAAGCTTTCTTT | CASNPTGGFEAFF
TRBJ1-2 | . | . | TRBV28 | TGTGCCAGCAGTTCAGGGCCTCTGGATAACTATGGCTACACCTTC | CASSSGPLDNYGYTF
TRBJ2-1 | . | . | TRBV6-2/TRBV6-3 | TGTGCCAGCAGTTACCAGGGATACAATGAGCAGTTCTTC | CASSYQGYNEQFF
TRBJ2-1 | TRBD2 | . | TRBV14 | TGTGCCAGCAGCCAAGATCGGGGACTAGCGTCCAATGAGCAGTTCTTC | CASSQDRGLASNEQFF
TRBJ2-1 | TRBD1 | . | TRBV27 | TGTGCCAGCGGCAGACAGGGGTCCTACAATGAGCAGTTCTTC | CASGRQGSYNEQFF
TRBJ2-1 | TRBD2 | . | TRBV29-1 | TGCAGCGTTGTAATGCTTGGGTGGCGGGAGGCGCAAGGTGAGCAGTTCTTC | CSVVMLGWREAQGEQFF
TRBJ1-4 | TRBD1 | once | TRBV15 | TGTGCCACCAGCGGACCTGACAGGGTCAGGGGCCCCAGAAATGAAAAACTGTTTTTT | CATSGPDRVRGPRNEKLFF
TRBJ1-5 | . | . | TRBV7-8 | TGTGCCAGCAGCCCAGGGGCCATTGGGAATCAGCCCCAGCATTTT | CASSPGAIGNQPQHF
TRBJ1-2 | . | . | TRBV3-1/TRBV3-2 | TGTGCCAGCAGCCAAGAGGGGGCGCGAGGCTACACCTTC | CASSQEGARGYTF